Below are 27 T cell receptor beta chains sequenced from a single sample in a study of blood T cell repertoires in COVID-19. TCRdb's copy holds only in-frame clones and misses some; the assay was immunoSEQ multiplex PCR. The data show about 76,000 clones, roughly 85% seen once. The sequencing sample was made of peripheral blood. These receptor sequences come from a man between 25 and 39 years old with acute or convalescent COVID-19.

This clone was observed a handful of times. The rearrangement links TRBV27 to TRBJ2-2; D gene ambiguous. The germline V gene encodes CDR1 MNHEY and CDR2 SMNVEV (reference sequence). Trimming shortened V by 8 bases and J by 2 bases, and 15 bases separated the two germline ends. The CDR3 is made up of 15 amino acids. The CDR3 bases are TGTGCCAGCGCCGCATTCAGAAAAAACACCGGGGAGCTGTTTTTT. Encoded protein: CASAAFRKNTGELFF.

The genes are TRBV24-1 and TRBJ1-2, with TRBD1 identical over 8 bases. Trimming removed 9 bases from V and 1 base from J; junction bases left unmatched: 3. CDR1 is KGHDR, CDR2 SFDVKD, per germline. The CDR3 consists of 13 residues. CDR3 loop: CATRDRYNYGYTF. In nucleotides, the CDR3 is TGTGCCACCCGGGACAGGTATAACTATGGCTACACCTTC.

The chain combines TRBV6-2 or TRBV6-3 with TRBJ2-1, with 12 bases identical to TRBD2. J gave up 10 bases and V 5 bases, and 9 bases lay outside the gene matches. The CDR3 loop spans 15 amino acids. Per germline, CDR1 MNHEY and CDR2 SVGEGT. The CDR3 coding sequence is TGTGCCAGCAGTCTAGCGGGAGGGCCATTGGGCGAGCAGTTCTTC. Its protein is CASSLAGGPLGEQFF.

The chain combines TRBV19 with TRBJ1-5; TRBD1 agrees at 12 bases. The germline V gene encodes CDR1 LNHDA and CDR2 SQIVND (reference sequence). The CDR3 totals 15 residues. Trimming cost V 5 bases and J 6 bases; bases outside gene matches: 5. In DNA form, the CDR3 reads TGTGCCAGTAGTGTCCGGGACAGGGGGCGTCAGCCCCAGCATTTT. It is translated as CASSVRDRGRQPQHF. Combining the CDR3 with reference TRBV19 and TRBJ1-5 gives the whole variable domain DGGITQSPKYLFRKEGQNVTLSCEQNLNHDAMYWYRQDPGQGLRLIYYSQIVNDFQKGDIAEGYSVSREKKESFPLTVTSAQKNPTAFYLCASSVRDRGRQPQHFGDGTRLSIL.

The chain joins TRBV7-2 to TRBJ2-5, with D possibly matching TRBD2 (7 bases). V was clipped by 3 bases and J by 5 bases, with 19 bases between them. CDR1 SGHTA and CDR2 FQGNSA come from the germline V gene. This CDR3 contains 16 residues. The CDR3 DNA is TGTGCCAGCAGCTTCCTGAGGGGGGAGGGCCGGGAGACCCAGTACTTC. This sequence encodes CASSFLRGEGRETQYF.

The V and J genes are TRBV5-6 and TRBJ1-2, with TRBD1 matching 9 bases. The V and J ends lost 3 bases and 5 bases, in that order; junction bases with no gene match: 5. CDR1 and CDR2 from the germline V gene are SGHDT and YYEEEE. The CDR3 loop spans 14 amino acids. Here the CDR3 DNA reads TGTGCCAGCAGCTCGGACAGGGGTCGGTATGGCTACACCTTC. Encoded protein: CASSSDRGRYGYTF.

To note about this clone: This same CDR3 is encoded by further DNA sequences in the sample. The rearrangement uses TRBV3-1 (or the pseudogene TRBV3-2) and TRBJ1-5, with unresolved D. The CDR3 covers 13 residues. CDR1 and CDR2 (germline): LGHDT, YNNKEL (reference sequence). Trimming left V 1 base short and J 6 bases short, with 7 bases between. The CDR3 protein is CASSQVSGQPQHF. DNA for the CDR3: TGTGCCAGCAGCCAAGTGTCCGGTCAGCCCCAGCATTTT.

This clone turned up a few times. This rearrangement joins TRBV4-1 to TRBJ2-1, with D possibly being TRBD2 (5 bases). The CDR3 loop spans 13 amino acids. The germline gives CDR1 MGHRA, CDR2 YSYEKL. Trimming stripped 3 bases from V and 7 bases from J, with 10 bases between. DNA for the CDR3: TGCGCCAGCAGCCAGAGAGGGCCTAATGAGCAGTTCTTC. It is translated as CASSQRGPNEQFF.

The chain employs TRBV5-1 and TRBJ1-6; TRBD1 might be the D (6 bases). Trimming took 5 bases from V and 2 from J, leaving 11 bases between them. This CDR3 contains 15 residues. Germline CDR1 is SGHRS and CDR2 is YFSETQ. CDR3 DNA: TGCGCCAGCAGGGCAGGGGTACCCTATAATTCACCCCTCCACTTT. Amino acids: CASRAGVPYNSPLHF.

This rearrangement joins TRBV7-2 to TRBJ2-2, with TRBD2 matching 7 bases. This CDR3 is 17 amino acids long. The germline gives CDR1 SGHTA, CDR2 FQGNSA. The trim removed 0 bases at V and 3 bases at J, leaving 7 bases unmatched. As DNA, the CDR3 is TGTGCCAGCAGCTTAGCCGGGAGGCAGGGCTACACCGGGGAGCTGTTTTTT. Protein product: CASSLAGRQGYTGELFF.

V gene TRBV5-1 combines with J gene TRBJ2-7; the D gene is possibly TRBD1 (6 bases). Germline V lookup: CDR1 SGHRS, CDR2 YFSETQ. The CDR3 contains 14 residues. V lost 3 bases to trimming and J lost 4 bases, with 14 bases between them. The CDR3 DNA reads TGCGCCAGCAGCTCAACCCCGGACAGTTACGAGCAGTACTTC. Encoded protein: CASSSTPDSYEQYF.

The chain links TRBV18 to TRBJ2-3; 9 bases match TRBD1. The V gene's germline CDR1 is KGHSH and CDR2 LQKENI. The CDR3 contains 15 residues. Germline trimming cut 4 bases from V and 2 bases from J; bases unmatched to any gene: 4. The CDR3 bases are TGTGCCAGCTCACTACAGGGGGCTAACACAGATACGCAGTATTTT. Amino acid sequence: CASSLQGANTDTQYF. Full variable domain (rest looked up from reference TRBV18 and TRBJ2-3): NAGVMQNPRHLVRRRGQEARLRCSPMKGHSHVYWYRQLPEEGLKFMVYLQKENIIDESGMPKERFSAEFPKEGPSILRIQQVVRGDSAAYFCASSLQGANTDTQYFGPGTRLTVL.

The chain carries TRBV7-3 and TRBJ2-1, with 8 nucleotides matching TRBD1. The V segment lost 5 bases and the J segment 0 bases; nucleotides outside the gene matches: 3. The CDR3 sequence is 15 residues long. Per the germline V gene, CDR1 is SGHTA and CDR2 is FQGTGA. CDR3 coding DNA: TGTGCCAGCAGCAAGGGACAGGCCTCCTACAATGAGCAGTTCTTC. It encodes CASSKGQASYNEQFF.

This clone is medium-sized. The CDR3 region has the DNA TGTGCCAGCAGCGTAGACATGGGGGGGCAAGAGACCCAGTACTTC. This encodes CASSVDMGGQETQYF. V and J are TRBV9 and TRBJ2-5, with 7 bases that match TRBD2. The CDR3 has 15 residues. Germline CDR1 is SGDLS and CDR2 is YYNGEE. J lost 2 bases, V lost 0 bases, and 4 bases had no gene match.

This chain links TRBV5-6 with TRBJ1-6, with a tentative D call TRBD1 (5 bases). Germline V CDR1 and CDR2: SGHDT, YYEEEE. Trimming cost V 6 bases and J 0 bases, with 10 bases left between them. This CDR3 region has 15 residues. CDR3 protein: CASTRAGSYNSPLHF. In nucleotides, the CDR3 is TGTGCCAGCACCAGGGCAGGCTCCTATAATTCACCCCTCCACTTT.

The rearrangement uses TRBV19 and TRBJ2-7, with D maybe TRBD1 (6 bases). Germline V lookup: CDR1 LNHDA, CDR2 SQIVND (reference sequence). This CDR3 contains 15 residues. The V end lost 5 bases, the J end lost 0 bases, and 14 bases lay between the germline ends. CDR3 coding DNA: TGTGCCAGTAGTGTCGGGACGGGACACTCCTACGAGCAGTACTTC. Translating it yields CASSVGTGHSYEQYF.

The chain joins TRBV4-3 to TRBJ2-7; 11 bases fit TRBD1. Trimming at V came to 6 bases and at J to 2 bases, leaving 15 bases not matched to a gene. The CDR3 runs to 18 residues. CDR1 and CDR2 (germline): LGHNA, YSLEER. The CDR3 nucleotides are TGCGCCAGCAGAAGAGGACAGGGGGCGGCTATTTTAACCTACGAGCAGTACTTC. Residues: CASRRGQGAAILTYEQYF.

The rearrangement uses TRBV11-2 and TRBJ2-3; 8 bases are a match to TRBD2. The CDR3 consists of 13 residues. Germline V gene lookup returns CDR1 SGHAT and CDR2 FQNNGV. Germline trimming cut 11 bases from V and 3 bases from J; bases unmatched to any gene: 7. The CDR3 region is CASQSGRTDTQYF. CDR3 coding DNA: TGTGCCTCCCAGAGCGGGAGAACAGATACGCAGTATTTT. The full variable domain, completed using reference TRBV11-2 and TRBJ2-3, is EAGVAQSPRYKIIEKRQSVAFWCNPISGHATLYWYQQILGQGPKLLIQFQNNGVVDDSQLPKDRFSAERLKGVDSTLKIQPAKLEDSAVYLCASQSGRTDTQYFGPGTRLTVL.

V is TRBV30 and J is TRBJ2-1, with TRBD2 as a possible D gene (6 bases). This CDR3 comprises 18 residues. CDR1 GTSNPN and CDR2 SVGIG come from the germline V gene (reference sequence). V was pared by 1 base and J by 4 bases, with 23 bases between. CDR3 nucleotide sequence: TGTGCCTGGAGTGGAGGGGCTAGCGCAGTAAACGCATACAATGAGCAGTTCTTC. Translation gives CAWSGGASAVNAYNEQFF.

This clone occurred a few times. The genes are TRBV7-8 and TRBJ1-4; D ambiguous. There are 15 residues in the CDR3. From germline, CDR1 is SGHVS and CDR2 FQNEAQ. V was shortened by 3 bases and J by 8 bases, with 16 bases between the two germline ends. The CDR3 protein is CASSLGPGVPEKLFF. The DNA of the CDR3 is TGTGCCAGCAGCTTGGGCCCCGGGGTCCCAGAAAAACTGTTTTTT. The full variable domain, in which reference TRBV7-8 and TRBJ1-4 provide the parts outside the CDR3, is GAGVSQSPRYKVAKRGQDVALRCDPISGHVSLFWYQQALGQGPEFLTYFQNEAQLDKSGLPSDRFFAERPEGSVSTLKIQRTQQEDSAVYLCASSLGPGVPEKLFFGSGTQLSVL.

The J gene is TRBJ2-2, the V gene TRBV5-1; D perhaps matches TRBD1 (6 bases). The CDR3 contains 16 residues. The germline V gene encodes CDR1 SGHRS and CDR2 YFSETQ. The V end was cut by 4 bases, the J end by 8 bases, with 21 bases between. In nucleotides, the CDR3 is TGCGCCAGCAGCCCTCAGACAGGAGGATCGTCGGGGGAGCTGTTTTTT. It encodes CASSPQTGGSSGELFF.

The CDR3 reads CASSFRQALFGEQYF. CDR3 bases: TGCGCCAGCAGCTTTCGTCAGGCCCTCTTTGGAGAGCAGTACTTC. V usage is TRBV5-1 and J usage is TRBJ2-7, with D uncertain. Deletions cut 2 bases from V and 7 bases from J, with 19 bases between. This CDR3 comprises 15 residues. The germline V gene encodes CDR1 SGHRS and CDR2 YFSETQ.

V gene TRBV11-2 combines with J gene TRBJ2-3; a weak D match, TRBD2 (5 bases). The CDR3 is made up of 13 amino acids. Germline values: CDR1 SGHAT, CDR2 FQNNGV. Trimming cost V 5 bases and J 5 bases, with 11 bases left between them. The CDR3 is CASSNAGVDTQYF. The CDR3 DNA follows: TGTGCCAGCAGCAACGCCGGGGTAGATACGCAGTATTTT.

V and J are TRBV27 and TRBJ2-1, with 8 bases that match TRBD2. V shed 5 bases and J 0 bases; nucleotides not matched to a gene: 6. The CDR3 sequence is 16 residues long. Germline V CDR1 and CDR2: MNHEY, SMNVEV (reference sequence). The CDR3 bases are TGTGCCAGCAGTCAAACTAGCGGTAGCTCCTACAATGAGCAGTTCTTC. Its translation is CASSQTSGSSYNEQFF.

This chain connects TRBV14 to TRBJ2-7; TRBD1 agrees at 8 bases. The V gene end was trimmed by 1 base and the J gene end by 3 bases; junction bases not matched to a gene: 5. Germline V gives CDR1 SGHDN, CDR2 FVKESK. The CDR3 sequence is 15 residues long. CDR3 nucleotides: TGTGCCAGCAGCCAAGGGACAGGGAGCTACTACGAGCAGTACTTC. The encoded protein is CASSQGTGSYYEQYF. Complete variable domain (other parts from reference TRBV14 and TRBJ2-7): EAGVTQFPSHSVIEKGQTVTLRCDPISGHDNLYWYRRVMGKEIKFLLHFVKESKQDESGMPNNRFLAERTGGTYSTLKVQPAELEDSGVYFCASSQGTGSYYEQYFGPGTRLTVT.

This clone was found a few times. V is TRBV7-2 and J is TRBJ2-7, with a possible D match to TRBD2 (6 bases). Germline V gene data show CDR1 as SGHTA and CDR2 as FQGNSA. This CDR3 has 12 residues. V lost 5 bases and J lost 6, with 11 bases in between. This CDR3 is CASSRDWREQYF. As DNA, the CDR3 is TGTGCCAGCAGCCGGGACTGGCGCGAGCAGTACTTC.

This chain connects TRBV5-8 to TRBJ2-1; D may be TRBD2 (5 bases). This CDR3 region has 12 residues. The ends were cut back, 4 bases at V and 9 bases at J, with 11 bases in the middle. Germline V gene sequence: CDR1 SGHTS, CDR2 YDEGEE. DNA for the CDR3: TGTGCCAGCAGCCCGATAGAGGGTGAGCAGTTCTTC. Its translation is CASSPIEGEQFF.